This TCR beta chain comes out of a study of T-cell reconstitution after alpha-beta-depleted transplantation in children. This clonotype was recorded a few times. For TCRbeta, the library was prepared with unique molecular identifiers. TCRdb ran MiXCR on the PCR reads and lists one entry per CDR3 protein. This table has about 200,000 distinct CDR3 sequences, around 7.7% appearing once. This TCR was sampled from a male patient aged 2-10 years who had a stem cell transplant for acute myeloid leukemia, so the T cells may come from the graft donor. Source: PBMCs, mostly from graft donor cells, taken 360 days after TCRalphabeta/CD19-depleted stem cell transplant.

The CDR3 sequence is CASSSNEHEQYF. The CDR3 DNA follows: TGTGCCAGCAGCTCTAACGAACACGAGCAGTACTTC. This chain connects TRBV7-2 to TRBJ2-7; D ambiguous. The V gene's germline CDR1 is SGHTA and CDR2 FQGNSA. V lost 4 bases to trimming and J lost 5 bases, with 9 bases between them. The CDR3 totals 12 residues. The whole variable domain, filled in from reference TRBV7-2 and TRBJ2-7, reads GAGVSQSPSNKVTEKGKDVELRCDPISGHTALYWYRQSLGQGLEFLIYFQGNSAPDKSGLPSDRFSAERTGGSVSTLTIQRTQQEDSAVYLCASSSNEHEQYFGPGTRLTVT.